This paragraph reports one TCR beta chain. CDR3 length equals 14 residues. Germline V gives CDR1 SGHTA, CDR2 FQGNSA. The J segment lost 5 bases and the V segment lost 4 bases, leaving 5 bases of the junction unmatched. As processed by the authors: Amplification of reference gene primers was used by the study to estimate nucleated cell counts. The repertoire was sequenced with immunoSEQ multiplex PCR; TCRdb's copy has only in-frame clones and lacks some. The V and J calls and clone size are taken from that table; D and trimming were inferred from the DNA. The repertoire includes more than 20,000 clones, about 89% of them detected once, and approximately 24% sits in the top ten. This sample was taken from a study of blood T cell repertoires in COVID-19. Study at large: Spain, Italy and the United States supplied samples that represented acute and convalescent COVID-19. The analysed material was cDNA or gDNA that came from T cells, B-cell-depleted T cells, or PBMCs.

This receptor was obtained from a human donor with active COVID-19. The donor label of this sample is uncertain. Material for sequencing was peripheral blood. This chain links TRBV7-2 with TRBJ2-1; TRBD2 agrees at 7 bases. CDR3 bases: TGTGCCAGCAGCTCGGCGGGGGTCAACAATGAGCAGTTCTTC. It yields the protein CASSSAGVNNEQFF.